This T cell receptor (beta chain) was captured by sequencing in a study of T cells in women clearing cervical HPV infection. Whole-study context: Controls' single incident HPV16 infection cleared within 12 months without precancer. Study observations and caveats: Combining TCR richness with V gene abundances gave approximately 0.84 AUC.

Genomic DNA, averaging around 1,200 ng per sample, yielded TCR beta CDR3 via immunoSEQ. TCRdb keeps only in-frame clones here, not all; method: immunoSEQ multiplex PCR. Its table records some 16,000 clones. With regard to this clone: Antigen unknown. Read coverage stops 3 residues before the CDR3 terminus; the germline J gene supplies the remainder.

Per germline, CDR1 MDHEN and CDR2 SYDVKM. Trimming shortened V by 7 bases and J by 4 bases, and 9 bases separated the two germline ends. This CDR3 has 12 residues. The genes are TRBV28 and TRBJ2-3; the D gene is possibly TRBD2 (6 bases). This TCR was sampled from a woman between 18 and 69 years old with a cervical HPV16 infection that either progressed to CIN3+ or cleared (not recorded which). Sample: blood buffy coat. This CDR3 is CASNSGADTQYF. The CDR3 DNA, read in part, is TGTGCCAGCAACTCGGGGGCAGATACG.